This T cell receptor (beta chain) was found in a study of CD8 T cells in ankylosing spondylitis. Study-wide results and caveats: A number of the motif variants had already been described in reactive arthritis synovial fluid and blood. Matched synovial fluid from ankylosing spondylitis patients was reported to be enriched for disease-linked clones.

CDR1 SGHTA and CDR2 FQGNSA come from the germline V gene. CDR3 length: 14 amino acids. V lost 5 bases, J lost 0 bases, and 10 bases lay in between. With molecular barcodes, quantitative 5'-RACE was used to make the TCR beta libraries. MiXCR, applied by TCRdb to the 5' RACE reads, yields one record per CDR3 protein. The top ten hold over 0.55% of the sample, which has approximately 240,000 distinct CDR3 sequences, roughly a quarter seen once. There are many counts of this clonotype. The antigen remains undetermined. Sequenced material: blood, either unsorted or a sorted T cell fraction (not recorded which). The V and J genes are TRBV7-2 and TRBJ1-1; D not resolved. This clonotype was obtained from a male donor with ankylosing spondylitis or in good health (not recorded which). The CDR3 bases are TGTGCCAGCAGCAACTACAGATTGAACACTGAAGCTTTCTTT. It specifies CASSNYRLNTEAFF.